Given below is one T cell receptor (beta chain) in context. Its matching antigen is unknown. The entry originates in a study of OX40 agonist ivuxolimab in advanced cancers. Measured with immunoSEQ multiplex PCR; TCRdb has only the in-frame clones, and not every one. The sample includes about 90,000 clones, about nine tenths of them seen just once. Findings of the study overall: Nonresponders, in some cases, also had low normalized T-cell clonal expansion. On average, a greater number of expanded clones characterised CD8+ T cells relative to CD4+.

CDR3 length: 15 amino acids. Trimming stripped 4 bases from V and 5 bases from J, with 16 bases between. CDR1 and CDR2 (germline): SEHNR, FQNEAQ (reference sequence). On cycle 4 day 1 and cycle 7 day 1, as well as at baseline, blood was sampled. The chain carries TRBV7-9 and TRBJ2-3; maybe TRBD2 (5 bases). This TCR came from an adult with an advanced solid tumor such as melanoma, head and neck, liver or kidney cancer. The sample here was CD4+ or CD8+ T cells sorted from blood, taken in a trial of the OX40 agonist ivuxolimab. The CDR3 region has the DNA TGTGCCAGCAGCTACCCCGAGCGGACTGGAGATACGCAGTATTTT. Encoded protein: CASSYPERTGDTQYF.